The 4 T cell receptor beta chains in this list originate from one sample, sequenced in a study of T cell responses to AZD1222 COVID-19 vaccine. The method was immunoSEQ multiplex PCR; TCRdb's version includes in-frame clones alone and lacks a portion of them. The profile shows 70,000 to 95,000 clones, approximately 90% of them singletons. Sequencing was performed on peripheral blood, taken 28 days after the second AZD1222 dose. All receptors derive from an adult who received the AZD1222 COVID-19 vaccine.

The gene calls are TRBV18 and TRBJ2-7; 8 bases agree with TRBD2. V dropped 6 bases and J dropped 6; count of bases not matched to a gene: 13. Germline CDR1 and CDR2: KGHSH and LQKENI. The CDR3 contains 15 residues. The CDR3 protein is CASSFGRLAGSEQYF. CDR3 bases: TGTGCCAGCTCCTTCGGCCGATTAGCGGGATCCGAGCAGTACTTC.

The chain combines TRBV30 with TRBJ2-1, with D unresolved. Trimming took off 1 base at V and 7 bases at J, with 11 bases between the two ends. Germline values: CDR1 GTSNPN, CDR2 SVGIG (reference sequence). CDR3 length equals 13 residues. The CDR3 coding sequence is TGTGCCTGGAGTGCGGGTGGGAAAAATGAGCAGTTCTTC. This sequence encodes CAWSAGGKNEQFF.

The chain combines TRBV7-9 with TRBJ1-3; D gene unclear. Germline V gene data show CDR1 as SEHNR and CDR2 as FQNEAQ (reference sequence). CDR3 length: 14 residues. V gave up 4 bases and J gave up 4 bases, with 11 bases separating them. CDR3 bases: TGTGCCAGCAGCTCGTTGGCCAACGGAAACACCATATATTTT. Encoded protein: CASSSLANGNTIYF.

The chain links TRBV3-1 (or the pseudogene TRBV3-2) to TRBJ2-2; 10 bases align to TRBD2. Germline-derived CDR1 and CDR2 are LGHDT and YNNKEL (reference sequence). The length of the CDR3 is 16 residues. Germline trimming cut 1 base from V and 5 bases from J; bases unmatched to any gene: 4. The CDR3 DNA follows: TGTGCCAGCAGCCAAGGGCTAGCGGGAGTAACCGGGGAGCTGTTTTTT. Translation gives CASSQGLAGVTGELFF.